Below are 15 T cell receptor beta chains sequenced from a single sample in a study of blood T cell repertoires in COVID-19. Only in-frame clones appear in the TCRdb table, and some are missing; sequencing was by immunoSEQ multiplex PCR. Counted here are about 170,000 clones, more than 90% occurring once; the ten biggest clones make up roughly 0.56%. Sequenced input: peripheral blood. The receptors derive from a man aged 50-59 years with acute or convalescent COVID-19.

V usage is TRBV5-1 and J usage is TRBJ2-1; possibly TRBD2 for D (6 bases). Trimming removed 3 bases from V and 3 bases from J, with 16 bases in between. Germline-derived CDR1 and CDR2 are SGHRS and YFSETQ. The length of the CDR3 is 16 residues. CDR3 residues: CASSSLMPGDYNEQFF. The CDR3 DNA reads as TGCGCCAGCAGCTCCTTAATGCCGGGGGACTACAATGAGCAGTTCTTC.

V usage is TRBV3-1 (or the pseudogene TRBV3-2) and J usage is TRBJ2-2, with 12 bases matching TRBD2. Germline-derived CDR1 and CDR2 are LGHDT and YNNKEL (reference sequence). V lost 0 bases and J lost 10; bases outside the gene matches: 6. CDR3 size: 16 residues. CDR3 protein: CASSQDGLAGGLELFF. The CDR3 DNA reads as TGTGCCAGCAGCCAAGATGGTCTAGCGGGAGGGTTGGAGCTGTTTTTT.

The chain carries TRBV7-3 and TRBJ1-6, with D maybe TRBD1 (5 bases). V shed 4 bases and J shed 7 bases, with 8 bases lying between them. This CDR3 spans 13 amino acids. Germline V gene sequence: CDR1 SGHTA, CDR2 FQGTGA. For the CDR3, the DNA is TGTGCCAGCAGCTCGTACAGGAATTCACCCCTCCACTTT. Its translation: CASSSYRNSPLHF.

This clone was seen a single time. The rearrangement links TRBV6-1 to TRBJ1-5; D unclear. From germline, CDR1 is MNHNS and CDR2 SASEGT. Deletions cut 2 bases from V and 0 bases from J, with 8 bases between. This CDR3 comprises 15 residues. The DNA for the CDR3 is TGTGCCAGCAGTGAATGGAGGCTTAGCAATCAGCCCCAGCATTTT. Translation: CASSEWRLSNQPQHF.

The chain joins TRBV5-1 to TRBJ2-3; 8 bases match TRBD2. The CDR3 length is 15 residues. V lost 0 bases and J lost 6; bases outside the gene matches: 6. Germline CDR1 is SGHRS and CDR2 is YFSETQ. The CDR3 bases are TGCGCCAGCAGCTTGGCGGGAGGGGTAGCGGATACGCAGTATTTT. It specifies CASSLAGGVADTQYF.

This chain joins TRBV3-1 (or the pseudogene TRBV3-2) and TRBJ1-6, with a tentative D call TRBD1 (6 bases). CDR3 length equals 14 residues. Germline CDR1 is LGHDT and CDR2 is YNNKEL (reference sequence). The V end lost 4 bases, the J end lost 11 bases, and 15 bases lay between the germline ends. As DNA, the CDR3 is TGTGCCAGCAGCCGAGGCCAGGGGCGGACACCCCTCCACTTT. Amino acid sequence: CASSRGQGRTPLHF.

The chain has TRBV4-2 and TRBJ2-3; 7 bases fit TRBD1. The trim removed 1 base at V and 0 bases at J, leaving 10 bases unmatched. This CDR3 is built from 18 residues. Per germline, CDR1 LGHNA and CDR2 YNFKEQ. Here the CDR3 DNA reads TGTGCCAGCAGCCAAGTCTACCGTCGGGGACAGAGCACAGATACGCAGTATTTT. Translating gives CASSQVYRRGQSTDTQYF.

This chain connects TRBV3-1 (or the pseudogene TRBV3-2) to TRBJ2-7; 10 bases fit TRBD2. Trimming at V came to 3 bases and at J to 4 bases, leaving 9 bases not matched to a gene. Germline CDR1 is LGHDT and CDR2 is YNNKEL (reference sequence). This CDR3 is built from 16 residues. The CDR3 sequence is CASSHGSSGSLYEQYF. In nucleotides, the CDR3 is TGTGCCAGCAGCCATGGATCTAGCGGGAGTCTTTACGAGCAGTACTTC.

Here the CDR3 reads CARSTGTGFCSNEKLFF. Written as DNA, the CDR3 is TGTGCCAGAAGCACCGGGACAGGGTTTTGTTCTAATGAAAAACTGTTTTTT. V and J are TRBV7-5 and TRBJ1-4; the table's TRBD1 call for D was not verified on the DNA. TRBV7-5 is marked as a pseudogene. The CDR3 runs to 17 residues.

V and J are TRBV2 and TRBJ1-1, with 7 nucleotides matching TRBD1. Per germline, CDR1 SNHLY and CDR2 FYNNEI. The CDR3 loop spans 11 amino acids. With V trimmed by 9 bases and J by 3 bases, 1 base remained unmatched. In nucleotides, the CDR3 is TGTGCCAGTACAGGGGACACTGAAGCTTTCTTT. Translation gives CASTGDTEAFF.

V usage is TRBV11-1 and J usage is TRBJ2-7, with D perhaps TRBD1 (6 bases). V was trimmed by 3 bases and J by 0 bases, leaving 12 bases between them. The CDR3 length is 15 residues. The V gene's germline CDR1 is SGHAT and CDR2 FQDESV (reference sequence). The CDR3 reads CASSFSRDTSYEQYF. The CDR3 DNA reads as TGTGCCAGCAGCTTCTCCCGGGACACCTCCTACGAGCAGTACTTC.

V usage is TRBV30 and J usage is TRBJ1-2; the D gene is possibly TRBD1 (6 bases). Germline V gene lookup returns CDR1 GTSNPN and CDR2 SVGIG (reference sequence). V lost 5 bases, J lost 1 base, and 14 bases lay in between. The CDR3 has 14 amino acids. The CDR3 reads CAWQDRQDNYGYTF. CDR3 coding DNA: TGTGCCTGGCAAGATCGACAGGATAACTATGGCTACACCTTC.

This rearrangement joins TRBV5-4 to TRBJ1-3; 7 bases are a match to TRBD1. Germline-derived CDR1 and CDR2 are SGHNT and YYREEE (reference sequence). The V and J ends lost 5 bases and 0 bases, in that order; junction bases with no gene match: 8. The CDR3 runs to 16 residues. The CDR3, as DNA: TGTGCCAGCAGACCCGGGACAGAAGGCTCTGGAAACACCATATATTTT. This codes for CASRPGTEGSGNTIYF.

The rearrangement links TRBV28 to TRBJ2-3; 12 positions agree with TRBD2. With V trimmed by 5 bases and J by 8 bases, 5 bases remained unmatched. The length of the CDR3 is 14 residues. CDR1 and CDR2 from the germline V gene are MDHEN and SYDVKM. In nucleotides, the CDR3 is TGTGCCAGCAGTAGGACTAGCGGGGCTGGTACGCAGTATTTT. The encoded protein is CASSRTSGAGTQYF.

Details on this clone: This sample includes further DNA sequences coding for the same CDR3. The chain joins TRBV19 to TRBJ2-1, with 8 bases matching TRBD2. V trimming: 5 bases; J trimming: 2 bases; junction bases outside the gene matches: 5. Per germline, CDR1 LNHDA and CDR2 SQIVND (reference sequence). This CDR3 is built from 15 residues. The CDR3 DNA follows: TGTGCCAGTAGTGTAACTAGCGGAGCCTACAATGAGCAGTTCTTC. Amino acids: CASSVTSGAYNEQFF. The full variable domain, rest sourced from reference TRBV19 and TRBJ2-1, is DGGITQSPKYLFRKEGQNVTLSCEQNLNHDAMYWYRQDPGQGLRLIYYSQIVNDFQKGDIAEGYSVSREKKESFPLTVTSAQKNPTAFYLCASSVTSGAYNEQFFGPGTRLTVL.